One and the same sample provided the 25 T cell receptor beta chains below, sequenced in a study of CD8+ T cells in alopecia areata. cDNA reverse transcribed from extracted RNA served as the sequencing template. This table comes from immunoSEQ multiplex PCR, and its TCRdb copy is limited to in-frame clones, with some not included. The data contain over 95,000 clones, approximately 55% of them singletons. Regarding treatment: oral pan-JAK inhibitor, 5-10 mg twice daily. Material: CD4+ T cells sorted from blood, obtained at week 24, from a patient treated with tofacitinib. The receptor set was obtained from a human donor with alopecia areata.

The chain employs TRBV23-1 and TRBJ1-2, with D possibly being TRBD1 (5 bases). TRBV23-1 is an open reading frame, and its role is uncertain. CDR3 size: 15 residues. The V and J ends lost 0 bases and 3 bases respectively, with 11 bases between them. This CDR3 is CASSQSPGTHYGYTF. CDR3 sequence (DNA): TGCGCCAGCAGTCAATCGCCCGGGACTCACTATGGCTACACCTTC.

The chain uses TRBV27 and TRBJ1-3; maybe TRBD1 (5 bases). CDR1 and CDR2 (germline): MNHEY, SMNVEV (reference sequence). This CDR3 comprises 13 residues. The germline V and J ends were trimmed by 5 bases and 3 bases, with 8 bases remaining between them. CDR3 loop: CASSMGLGNTIYF. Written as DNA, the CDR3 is TGTGCCAGCAGTATGGGACTTGGAAACACCATATATTTT.

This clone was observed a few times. The CDR3 DNA reads as TGTGCCAGCAGCTACGTCGGCAGGGCGGAGACCCAGTACTTC. It yields the protein CASSYVGRAETQYF. The chain links TRBV27 to TRBJ2-5, with a tentative D call TRBD1 (5 bases). The CDR3 is 14 residues long. V lost 6 bases and J lost 5, with 16 bases in between. Looked up from germline, CDR1 is MNHEY and CDR2 is SMNVEV (reference sequence).

CDR3 sequence reads: CASSRGQINTGELFF. In DNA form, the CDR3 reads TGTGCCAGCAGTCGCGGACAGATTAACACCGGGGAGCTGTTTTTT. V gene TRBV2 combines with J gene TRBJ2-2, with D possibly matching TRBD1 (6 bases). The CDR3 has 15 residues. V was trimmed by 5 bases and J by 2 bases, leaving 12 bases between them. Germline V gene lookup returns CDR1 SNHLY and CDR2 FYNNEI.

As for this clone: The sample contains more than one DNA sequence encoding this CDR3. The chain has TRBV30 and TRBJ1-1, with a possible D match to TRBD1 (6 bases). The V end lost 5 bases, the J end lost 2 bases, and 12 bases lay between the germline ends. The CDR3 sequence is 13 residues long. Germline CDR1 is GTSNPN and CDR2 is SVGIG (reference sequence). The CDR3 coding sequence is TGTGCCTGGTCGACAGGCGGCAACACTGAAGCTTTCTTT. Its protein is CAWSTGGNTEAFF.

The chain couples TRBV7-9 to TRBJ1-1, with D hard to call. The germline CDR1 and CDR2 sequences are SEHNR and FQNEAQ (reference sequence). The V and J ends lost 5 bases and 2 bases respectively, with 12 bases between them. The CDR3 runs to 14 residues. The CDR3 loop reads CASSPVGVNTEAFF. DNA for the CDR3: TGTGCCAGCAGCCCCGTCGGGGTCAACACTGAAGCTTTCTTT.

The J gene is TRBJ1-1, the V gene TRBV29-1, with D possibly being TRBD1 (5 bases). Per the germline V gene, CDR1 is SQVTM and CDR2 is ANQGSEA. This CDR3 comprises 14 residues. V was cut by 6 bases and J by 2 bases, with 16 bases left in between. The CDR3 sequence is CSVDQGQKNTEAFF. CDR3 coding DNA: TGCAGCGTAGACCAGGGTCAGAAAAACACTGAAGCTTTCTTT.

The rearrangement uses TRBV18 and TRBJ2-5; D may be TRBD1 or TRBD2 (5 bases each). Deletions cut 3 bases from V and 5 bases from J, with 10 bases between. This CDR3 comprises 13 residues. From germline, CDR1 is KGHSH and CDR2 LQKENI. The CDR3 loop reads CASSPLGVETQYF. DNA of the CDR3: TGTGCCAGCTCACCGTTGGGGGTCGAGACCCAGTACTTC.

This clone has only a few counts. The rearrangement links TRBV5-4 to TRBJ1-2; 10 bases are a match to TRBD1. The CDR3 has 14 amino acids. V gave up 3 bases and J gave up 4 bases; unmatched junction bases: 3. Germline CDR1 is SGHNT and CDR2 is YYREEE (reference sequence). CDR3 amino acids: CASSSGQGTYGYTF. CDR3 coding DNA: TGTGCCAGCAGCTCGGGACAGGGGACCTATGGCTACACCTTC.

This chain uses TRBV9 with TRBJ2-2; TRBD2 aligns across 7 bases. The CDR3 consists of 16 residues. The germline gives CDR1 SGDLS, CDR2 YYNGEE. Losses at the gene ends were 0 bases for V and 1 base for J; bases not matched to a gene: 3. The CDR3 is CASSVDGGGNTGELFF. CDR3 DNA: TGTGCCAGCAGCGTAGACGGCGGGGGGAACACCGGGGAGCTGTTTTTT.

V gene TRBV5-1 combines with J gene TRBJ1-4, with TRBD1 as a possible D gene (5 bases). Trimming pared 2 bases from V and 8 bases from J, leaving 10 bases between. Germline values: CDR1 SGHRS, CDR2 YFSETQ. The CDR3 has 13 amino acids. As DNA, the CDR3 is TGCGCCAGCAGCTTCGGACAAGGAGAAAAACTGTTTTTT. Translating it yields CASSFGQGEKLFF.

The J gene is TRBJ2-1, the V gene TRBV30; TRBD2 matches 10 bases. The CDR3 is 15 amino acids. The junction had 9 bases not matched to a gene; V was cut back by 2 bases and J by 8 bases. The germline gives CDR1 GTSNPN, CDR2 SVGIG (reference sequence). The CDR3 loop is CAWSSHSGGLYEQFF. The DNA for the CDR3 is TGTGCCTGGAGTTCTCATAGCGGGGGGCTCTATGAGCAGTTCTTC.

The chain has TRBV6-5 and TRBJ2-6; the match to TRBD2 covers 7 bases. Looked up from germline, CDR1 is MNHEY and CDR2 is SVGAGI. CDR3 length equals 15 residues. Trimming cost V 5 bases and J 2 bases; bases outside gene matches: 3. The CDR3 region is CASSQLAAGANVLTF. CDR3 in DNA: TGTGCCAGCAGTCAGCTAGCGGCTGGGGCCAACGTCCTGACTTTC.

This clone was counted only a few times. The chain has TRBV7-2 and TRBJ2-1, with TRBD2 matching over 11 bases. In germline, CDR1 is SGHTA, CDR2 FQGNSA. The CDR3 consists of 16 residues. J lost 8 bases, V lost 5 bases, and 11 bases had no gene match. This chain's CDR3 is CASSPGVLAGGYEQFF. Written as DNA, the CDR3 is TGTGCCAGCAGCCCGGGGGTGCTAGCGGGGGGTTATGAGCAGTTCTTC.

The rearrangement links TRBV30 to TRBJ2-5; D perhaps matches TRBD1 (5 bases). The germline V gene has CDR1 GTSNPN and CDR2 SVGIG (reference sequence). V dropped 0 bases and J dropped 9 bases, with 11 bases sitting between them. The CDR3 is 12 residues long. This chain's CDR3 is CAWSVGAGPQYF. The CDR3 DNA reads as TGTGCCTGGAGTGTTGGGGCCGGTCCCCAGTACTTC.

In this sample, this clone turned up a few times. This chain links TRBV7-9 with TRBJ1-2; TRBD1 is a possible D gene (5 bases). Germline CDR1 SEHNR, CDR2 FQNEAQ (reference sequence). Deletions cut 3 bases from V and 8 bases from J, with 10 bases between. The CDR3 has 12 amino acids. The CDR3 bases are TGTGCCAGCAGCTTCAGGGCTTACGGCTACACCTTC. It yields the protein CASSFRAYGYTF.

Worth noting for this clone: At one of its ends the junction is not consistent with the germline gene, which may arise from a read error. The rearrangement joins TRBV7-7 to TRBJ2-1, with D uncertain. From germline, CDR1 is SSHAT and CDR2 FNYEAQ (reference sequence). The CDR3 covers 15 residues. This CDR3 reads CASSLAIASYNEQFF. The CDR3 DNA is TGTGCTAGCAGCTTAGCCATAGCTTCCTACAATGAGCAGTTCTTC.

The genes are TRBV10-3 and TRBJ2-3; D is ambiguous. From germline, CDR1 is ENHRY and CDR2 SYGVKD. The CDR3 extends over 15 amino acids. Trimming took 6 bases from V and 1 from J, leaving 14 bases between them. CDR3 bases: TGTGCCATCAGCACAAAAGCAGAAGGCACAGATACGCAGTATTTT. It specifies CAISTKAEGTDTQYF.

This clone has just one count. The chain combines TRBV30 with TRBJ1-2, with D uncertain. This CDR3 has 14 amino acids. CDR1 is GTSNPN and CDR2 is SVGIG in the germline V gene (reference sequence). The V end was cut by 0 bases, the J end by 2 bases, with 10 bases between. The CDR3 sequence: CAWSVGRRNYGYTF. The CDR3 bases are TGTGCCTGGAGTGTAGGTCGACGGAACTATGGCTACACCTTC. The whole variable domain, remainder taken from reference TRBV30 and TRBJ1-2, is SQTIHQWPATLVQPVGSPLSLECTVEGTSNPNLYWYRQAAGRGLQLLFYSVGIGQISSEVPQNLSASRPQDRQFILSSKKLLLSDSGFYLCAWSVGRRNYGYTFGSGTRLTVV.

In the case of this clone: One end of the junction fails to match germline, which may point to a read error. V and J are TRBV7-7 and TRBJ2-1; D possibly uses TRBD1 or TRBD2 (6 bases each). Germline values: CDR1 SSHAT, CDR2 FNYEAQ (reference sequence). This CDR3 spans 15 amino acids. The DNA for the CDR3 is TGTGCTAGCAGCTTTACGCCCCCGGGGGCGGGTGAGCAGTTCTTC. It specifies CASSFTPPGAGEQFF.

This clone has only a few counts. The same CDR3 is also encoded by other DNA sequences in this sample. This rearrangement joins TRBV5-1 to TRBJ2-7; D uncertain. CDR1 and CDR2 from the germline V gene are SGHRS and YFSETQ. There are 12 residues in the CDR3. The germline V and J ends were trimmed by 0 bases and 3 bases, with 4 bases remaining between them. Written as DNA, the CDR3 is TGCGCCAGCAGCTTGGGGGGCTACGAGCAGTACTTC. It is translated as CASSLGGYEQYF.

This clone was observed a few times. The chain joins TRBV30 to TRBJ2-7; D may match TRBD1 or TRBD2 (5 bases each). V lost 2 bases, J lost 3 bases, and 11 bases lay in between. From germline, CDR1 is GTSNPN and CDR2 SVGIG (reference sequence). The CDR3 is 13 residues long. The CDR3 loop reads CAWSIGTVYEQYF. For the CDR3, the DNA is TGTGCCTGGAGTATCGGGACGGTCTACGAGCAGTACTTC.

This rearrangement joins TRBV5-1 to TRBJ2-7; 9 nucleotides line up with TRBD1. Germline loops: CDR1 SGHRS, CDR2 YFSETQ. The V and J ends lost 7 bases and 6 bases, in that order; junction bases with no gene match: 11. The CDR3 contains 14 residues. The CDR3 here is CASEPGTGLGEQYF. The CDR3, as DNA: TGCGCCAGCGAACCCGGGACAGGGTTGGGCGAGCAGTACTTC.

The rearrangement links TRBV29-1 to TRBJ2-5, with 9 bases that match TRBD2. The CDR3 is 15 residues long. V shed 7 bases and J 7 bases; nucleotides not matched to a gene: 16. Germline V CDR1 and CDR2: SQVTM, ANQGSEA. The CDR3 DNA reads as TGCAGCGCCCAAATGCTGGGACTGCGGGAGGGGACCCAGTACTTC. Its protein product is CSAQMLGLREGTQYF.

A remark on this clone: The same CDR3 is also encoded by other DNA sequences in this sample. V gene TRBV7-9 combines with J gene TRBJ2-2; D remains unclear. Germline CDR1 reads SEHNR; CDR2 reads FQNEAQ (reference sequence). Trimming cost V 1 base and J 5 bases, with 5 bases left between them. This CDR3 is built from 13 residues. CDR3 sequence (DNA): TGTGCCAGCAGCTTAGGAGGTACCGGGGAGCTGTTTTTT. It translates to CASSLGGTGELFF.